These T cell receptor beta chains were read from a single sample in a study of blood T cell repertoires in COVID-19. Sequencing was performed with immunoSEQ multiplex PCR; in TCRdb, only in-frame clones are kept and a portion is missing. In the table there are around 250,000 clones, more than 65% of which are singletons. Sequencing used peripheral blood. The source of these receptors is a young woman with acute or convalescent COVID-19. Both conserved end residues are part of each CDR3. The D gene is left open where the match is weak. Clone size is stated in some rows and not others, as once, few, many or a class when expanded.

J: TRBJ2-1; size: once; V: TRBV5-4; D: .; DNA: TGTGCCAGCAGCTCACAAGACAATGAGCAGTTCTTC; CDR3: CASSSQDNEQFF
J: TRBJ1-1; size: once; V: TRBV28; D: .; DNA: TGTGCCAGCAGTTTATGGGGGGGTGGGAACACTGAAGCTTTCTTT; CDR3: CASSLWGGGNTEAFF
J: TRBJ1-5; size: few; V: TRBV18; D: .; DNA: TGTGCCAGCTCACCTCCAGGGGCCGGCCATCAGCCCCAGCATTTT; CDR3: CASSPPGAGHQPQHF
J: TRBJ2-3; size: .; V: TRBV2; D: .; DNA: TGTGCCAGCAGTGAAGCCCTTTCTCCTAGCACAGATACGCAGTATTTT; CDR3: CASSEALSPSTDTQYF
J: TRBJ1-1; size: .; V: TRBV28; D: TRBD1; DNA: TGTGCCAGCAACCTTCCCGACAGGGATAGCACTGAAGCTTTCTTT; CDR3: CASNLPDRDSTEAFF
J: TRBJ2-7; size: .; V: TRBV27; D: TRBD1; DNA: TGTGCCAGCAGTTCGACCGGGACAGGGGGCGAGCAGTACTTC; CDR3: CASSSTGTGGEQYF
J: TRBJ2-3; size: .; V: TRBV15; D: .; DNA: TGTGCCACCAGCAGAGATGGCAGGGTAGGAGATACGCAGTATTTT; CDR3: CATSRDGRVGDTQYF
J: TRBJ1-1; size: .; V: TRBV15; D: .; DNA: TGTGCCACCAGCAGAGATGGAGGGGAGAACACTGAAGCTTTCTTT; CDR3: CATSRDGGENTEAFF
J: TRBJ1-6; size: .; V: TRBV28; D: TRBD1; DNA: TGTGCCAGCAGACGGACAGGGACCTCCTATAATTCACCCCTCCACTTT; CDR3: CASRRTGTSYNSPLHF
J: TRBJ2-3; size: .; V: TRBV6-5; D: TRBD2; DNA: TGTGCCAGCACCCCTCCTAGCGGTAGCACAGATACGCAGTATTTT; CDR3: CASTPPSGSTDTQYF
J: TRBJ1-2; size: few; V: TRBV13; D: TRBD1; DNA: TGTGCCAGCAGCTTACGGGGACAGTCGCCCTATGGCTACACCTTC; CDR3: CASSLRGQSPYGYTF
J: TRBJ1-1; size: .; V: TRBV2; D: TRBD1; DNA: TGTGCCAGCAGTTGGGACAGCGTGTACACTGAAGCTTTCTTT; CDR3: CASSWDSVYTEAFF
J: TRBJ1-4; size: once; V: TRBV10-3; D: TRBD1; DNA: TGTGCCATCAGCCGAGACTGGACAGGGGGGGAAAAACTGTTTTTT; CDR3: CAISRDWTGGEKLFF
J: TRBJ2-7; size: .; V: TRBV11-2; D: TRBD1; DNA: TGTGCCAGCAGCCCCGGACAGGCCCCAACCTACGAGCAGTACTTC; CDR3: CASSPGQAPTYEQYF
J: TRBJ1-1; size: once; V: TRBV5-6; D: .; DNA: TGTGCCAGCAGCTTGGTGCGGACAGAAGCTTTCTTT; CDR3: CASSLVRTEAFF
J: TRBJ1-2; size: once; V: TRBV2; D: TRBD1; DNA: TGTGCCAGCAGCCGGGACAGGGGCTCAGGCTACACCTTC; CDR3: CASSRDRGSGYTF
J: TRBJ2-2; size: .; V: TRBV21-1; D: .; DNA: TGTGCCAGCAGCATGGGACTAGCGGGACCCGGGGAGCTGTTTTTT; CDR3: CASSMGLAGPGELFF
J: TRBJ2-1; size: .; V: TRBV5-1; D: TRBD2; DNA: TGCGCCAGCAGCTTGGTGAGTGGCGGGAGGGTCTACAATGAGCAGTTCTTC; CDR3: CASSLVSGGRVYNEQFF
J: TRBJ2-2; size: .; V: TRBV18; D: TRBD1; DNA: TGTGCCAGCTCACGGAGACCGGGACAGGGCCACACCGGGGAGCTGTTTTTT; CDR3: CASSRRPGQGHTGELFF
J: TRBJ2-7; size: once; V: TRBV2; D: TRBD2; DNA: TGTGCCAGCAAGCGACTAGCGGGTGAGCAGTACTTC; CDR3: CASKRLAGEQYF
J: TRBJ1-5; size: few; V: TRBV7-9; D: .; DNA: TGTGCCAGCAGCCTCGGACAGTCCCTTCTTCAGCCCCAGCATTTT; CDR3: CASSLGQSLLQPQHF
J: TRBJ1-5; size: .; V: TRBV11-2; D: .; DNA: TGTGCCAGCAGCGAGAGGGGGAATAGCAATCAGCCCCAGCATTTT; CDR3: CASSERGNSNQPQHF